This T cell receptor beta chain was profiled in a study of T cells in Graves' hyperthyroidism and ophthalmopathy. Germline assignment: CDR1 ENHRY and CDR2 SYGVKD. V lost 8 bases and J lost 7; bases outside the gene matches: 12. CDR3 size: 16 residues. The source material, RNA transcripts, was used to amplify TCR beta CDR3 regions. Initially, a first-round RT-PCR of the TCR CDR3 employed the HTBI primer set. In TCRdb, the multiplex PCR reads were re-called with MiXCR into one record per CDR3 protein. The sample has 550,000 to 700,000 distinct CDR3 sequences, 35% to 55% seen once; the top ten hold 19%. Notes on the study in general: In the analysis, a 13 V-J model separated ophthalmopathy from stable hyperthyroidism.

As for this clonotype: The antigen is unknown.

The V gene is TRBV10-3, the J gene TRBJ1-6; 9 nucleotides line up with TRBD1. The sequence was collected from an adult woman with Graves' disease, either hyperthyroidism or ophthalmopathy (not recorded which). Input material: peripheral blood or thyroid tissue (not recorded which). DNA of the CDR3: TGTGCCATCGCGATTCAGGGACAGGGAGGGAATTCACCCCTCCACTTT. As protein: CAIAIQGQGGNSPLHF.